This T cell receptor beta chain emerged from a study of T cell responses to AZD1222 COVID-19 vaccine. Study-wide findings and caveats: Clonal diversity was possibly underestimated, and the donors were mostly white British, with more females. Repertoires in all cases were sampled only once the peak T cell response had passed. Seropositive at baseline were only six AZD1222 recipients.

As regards this clone: Its antigen is unidentified.

Sequencing was performed with immunoSEQ multiplex PCR; in TCRdb, only in-frame clones are kept and a portion is missing. This sample has some 170,000 clones; 92% occur once, and the top ten carry less than 1.3%. The CDR3 spans 15 residues. The germline gives CDR1 MNHNS, CDR2 SASEGT. Trimming stripped 2 bases from V and 5 bases from J, with 12 bases between. This specimen consisted of peripheral blood, obtained 28 days after the second AZD1222 dose. J is TRBJ1-4 and V is TRBV6-1; TRBD1 might be the D (5 bases). The receptor's source is an adult who received the AZD1222 COVID-19 vaccine. The CDR3 sequence: CASSERGRVNEKLFF. In DNA form, the CDR3 reads TGTGCCAGCAGTGAAAGGGGCAGGGTGAATGAAAAACTGTTTTTT.